This T cell receptor (beta chain) came from a study of blood T cell repertoires in COVID-19. This table comes from immunoSEQ multiplex PCR, and its TCRdb copy is limited to in-frame clones, with some not included. The sample includes around 230,000 clones, about 82% of them seen just once. Trimming cost V 7 bases and J 2 bases; bases outside gene matches: 7. Germline assignment: CDR1 SNHLY and CDR2 FYNNEI. The CDR3 runs 15 residues. The chain is built from TRBV2 and TRBJ2-2, with 7 bases aligning to TRBD1. The sample was peripheral blood. This TCR was recovered from a man aged 45-60 years with COVID-19, enrolled during active disease. The CDR3 DNA follows: TGTGCCAGCAACCCACAGGGGCTAAACACCGGGGAGCTGTTTTTT. The encoded protein is CASNPQGLNTGELFF.